Listed here is a single T cell receptor beta chain. The antigen remains unidentified. The data originate from a study of cytotoxic CD8 clonotypes in ibrutinib-treated CLL. Study-wide context: The taking of response samples occurred after a median roughly 11 months of treatment, with a range of 6 to 36. General study findings and limits: Baseline clonality, above age-matched healthy donor levels, tracked circulating CD8+ T-cell counts.

The CDR3 length is 13 residues. Germline-derived CDR1 and CDR2 are LNHDA and SQIVND (reference sequence). V lost 1 base, J lost 11 bases, and 7 bases stayed unmatched. Only in-frame clones appear in the TCRdb table, and some are missing; sequencing was by immunoSEQ multiplex PCR. The table includes around 50,000 clones, around 60% detected once. The chain employs TRBV19 and TRBJ1-1; 7 nucleotides match TRBD1. The receptor comes from a human donor with chronic lymphocytic leukemia. The specimen was PBMCs, collected after 24 months of ibrutinib treatment. DNA for the CDR3: TGTGCCAGTAGTATAGGCACAGGGGCCGGGGCTTTCTTT. Translated, it gives CASSIGTGAGAFF.